This T cell receptor beta chain comes out of a study of post-analysis software for immune sequencing data. The study's findings and limits: Samples made in the same batch grouped tightly together by F measure. TRBV5-6, TRBV5-1 and TRBV20-1 belonged to a set of roughly five TRBV segments that were more frequent in patients than controls.

Unique molecular identifiers were carried by the TCR beta cDNA libraries. TCRdb reanalysed the PCR reads using MiXCR and keeps one entry per CDR3 protein. The top ten hold under 6% of the sample, which has hundreds of thousands of distinct CDR3 sequences, 53% seen once. V was trimmed by 1 base and J by 5 bases, leaving 6 bases between them. The length of the CDR3 is 12 residues. The germline gives CDR1 MNHNY, CDR2 SVGAGI (reference sequence). On this clonotype: Its specificity is unknown.

This chain connects TRBV6-6 to TRBJ2-7; no clear D. Sequenced material: blood. The TCR originated in a girl between 5 and 17 years old with multiple sclerosis. The CDR3 region is CASSYLENEQYF. The CDR3 nucleotides read TGTGCCAGCAGTTACTTAGAGAACGAGCAGTACTTC.